The TCR beta chain described here comes from a study of control samples from healthy donors and cancer patients. Only in-frame clones appear in the TCRdb table, and some are missing; sequencing was by immunoSEQ multiplex PCR. The sample has around 150,000 clones; approximately 96% are singletons. The sequenced material came from blood. The receptor's source is a woman aged 35 to 49 in good health.

CDR3 sequence reads: CASSPRLSGDDQPQHF. CDR3 in DNA: TGTGCCAGCTCACCACGTTTATCAGGGGATGATCAGCCCCAGCATTTT. V and J are TRBV18 and TRBJ1-5; the D gene is possibly TRBD1 (6 bases). The germline gives CDR1 KGHSH, CDR2 LQKENI. CDR3 length: 16 residues. V lost 1 base to trimming and J lost 5 bases, with 15 bases between them.